The rows below give T cell receptor beta chains drawn from one sample of a study of blood T cell repertoires in COVID-19. TCRdb keeps only in-frame clones here, not all; method: immunoSEQ multiplex PCR. The data hold about 130,000 clones, with roughly 80% observed a single time. Source material: peripheral blood. The receptors originated from an elderly woman with acute or convalescent COVID-19. CDR3s include the opening cysteine and the closing phenylalanine or tryptophan. A D gene is named only where the DNA matches it firmly. A row's size may be missing; if present it is once, few, many or a size class.

j_call: TRBJ1-5
v_call: TRBV28
cdr3_length: 15
d_call: .
clone_size: .
cdr3_aa: CASRPDRGSNQPQHF
cdr3_nt: TGTGCCAGCAGGCCGGACAGAGGGAGCAATCAGCCCCAGCATTTT

j_call: TRBJ1-2
v_call: TRBV27
cdr3_length: 13
d_call: .
clone_size: .
cdr3_aa: CASRKGVLDGYTF
cdr3_nt: TGTGCCAGCAGAAAGGGGGTCCTCGATGGCTACACCTTC

j_call: TRBJ1-1
v_call: TRBV7-9
cdr3_length: 14
d_call: .
clone_size: .
cdr3_aa: CASSLGQGNTEAFF
cdr3_nt: TGTGCCAGCAGCTTAGGCCAGGGCAACACTGAAGCTTTCTTT

j_call: TRBJ2-3
v_call: TRBV5-1
cdr3_length: 16
d_call: TRBD2
clone_size: few
cdr3_aa: CASSSSLGGNTDTQYF
cdr3_nt: TGCGCCAGCAGCTCCAGTCTGGGGGGGAACACAGATACGCAGTATTTT

j_call: TRBJ1-4
v_call: TRBV5-1
cdr3_length: 15
d_call: .
clone_size: .
cdr3_aa: CASSPLGKAGEKLFF
cdr3_nt: TGCGCCAGCAGCCCGCTAGGGAAGGCAGGGGAAAAACTGTTTTTT

j_call: TRBJ1-4
v_call: TRBV5-1
cdr3_length: 15
d_call: TRBD1
clone_size: once
cdr3_aa: CASSSTGGSNEKLFF
cdr3_nt: TGCGCCAGCAGCTCCACAGGGGGAAGTAATGAAAAACTGTTTTTT

j_call: TRBJ2-2
v_call: TRBV7-2
cdr3_length: 14
d_call: .
clone_size: .
cdr3_aa: CASSPGGRAGELFF
cdr3_nt: TGTGCCAGCAGCCCAGGGGGGCGGGCCGGGGAGCTGTTTTTT

j_call: TRBJ1-4
v_call: TRBV12-3/TRBV12-4
cdr3_length: 13
d_call: .
clone_size: .
cdr3_aa: CASSLVEAEKLFF
cdr3_nt: TGTGCCAGCAGTTTAGTTGAGGCTGAAAAACTGTTTTTT

j_call: TRBJ1-1
v_call: TRBV7-2
cdr3_length: 15
d_call: .
clone_size: .
cdr3_aa: CASTVGGALNTEAFF
cdr3_nt: TGTGCCAGCACCGTAGGTGGGGCCTTGAACACTGAAGCTTTCTTT

j_call: TRBJ1-4
v_call: TRBV7-9
cdr3_length: 18
d_call: TRBD1
clone_size: .
cdr3_aa: CASSIRTGGYETNEKLFF
cdr3_nt: TGTGCCAGCAGCATCAGGACAGGGGGATATGAAACTAATGAAAAACTGTTTTTT

j_call: TRBJ2-7
v_call: TRBV18
cdr3_length: 13
d_call: TRBD2
clone_size: once
cdr3_aa: CASSSGGAYEQYF
cdr3_nt: TGTGCCAGCTCATCGGGAGGGGCTTACGAGCAGTACTTC

j_call: TRBJ1-4
v_call: TRBV5-5
cdr3_length: 14
d_call: .
clone_size: .
cdr3_aa: CASSVDSYNEKLFF
cdr3_nt: TGTGCCAGCAGCGTTGACAGCTATAATGAAAAACTGTTTTTT

j_call: TRBJ1-5
v_call: TRBV7-2
cdr3_length: 19
d_call: .
clone_size: .
cdr3_aa: CASSLHPETVPLSNQPQHF
cdr3_nt: TGTGCCAGCAGCTTACATCCCGAGACAGTCCCTCTTAGCAATCAGCCCCAGCATTTT

j_call: TRBJ2-5
v_call: TRBV7-3
cdr3_length: 14
d_call: TRBD1
clone_size: .
cdr3_aa: CASSQDRDKETQYF
cdr3_nt: TGTGCCAGCAGCCAGGACAGGGACAAAGAGACCCAGTACTTC

j_call: TRBJ1-6
v_call: TRBV2
cdr3_length: 20
d_call: .
clone_size: .
cdr3_aa: CASSEPSSGGSSSYNSPLHF
cdr3_nt: TGTGCCAGCAGTGAACCGAGTTCGGGGGGTTCGAGCTCCTATAATTCACCCCTCCACTTT

j_call: TRBJ2-7
v_call: TRBV30
cdr3_length: 13
d_call: TRBD1
clone_size: .
cdr3_aa: CAWTSTQGAEQYF
cdr3_nt: TGTGCCTGGACCTCAACCCAGGGGGCCGAGCAGTACTTC

j_call: TRBJ1-5
v_call: TRBV7-2
cdr3_length: 14
d_call: .
clone_size: .
cdr3_aa: CASSLWAGNQPQHF
cdr3_nt: TGTGCCAGCAGCTTATGGGCAGGGAATCAGCCCCAGCATTTT

j_call: TRBJ2-2
v_call: TRBV6-2/TRBV6-3
cdr3_length: 15
d_call: TRBD2
clone_size: once
cdr3_aa: CASSQTSGRTGELFF
cdr3_nt: TGTGCCAGCAGTCAGACTAGCGGGAGAACCGGGGAGCTGTTTTTT

j_call: TRBJ1-1
v_call: TRBV7-9
cdr3_length: 12
d_call: .
clone_size: .
cdr3_aa: CASSIGNTEAFF
cdr3_nt: TGTGCCAGCAGTATCGGGAACACTGAAGCTTTCTTT

j_call: TRBJ1-1
v_call: TRBV6-5
cdr3_length: 14
d_call: .
clone_size: .
cdr3_aa: CASIGEMGNTEAFF
cdr3_nt: TGTGCCAGCATTGGGGAGATGGGGAACACTGAAGCTTTCTTT

j_call: TRBJ1-2
v_call: TRBV6-6
cdr3_length: 15
d_call: .
clone_size: .
cdr3_aa: CASRPHQDNYYGYTF
cdr3_nt: TGTGCCAGCAGACCTCACCAGGACAACTACTATGGCTACACCTTC

j_call: TRBJ1-5
v_call: TRBV30
cdr3_length: 13
d_call: .
clone_size: .
cdr3_aa: CAWSRGRDQPQHF
cdr3_nt: TGTGCCTGGAGTCGGGGAAGGGATCAGCCCCAGCATTTT

j_call: TRBJ2-1
v_call: TRBV20-1
cdr3_length: 15
d_call: TRBD1
clone_size: .
cdr3_aa: CSASPRTGRYNEQFF
cdr3_nt: TGCAGTGCTAGTCCACGGACAGGGAGGTACAATGAGCAGTTCTTC

j_call: TRBJ1-2
v_call: TRBV29-1
cdr3_length: 14
d_call: .
clone_size: .
cdr3_aa: CSAELSAGVYGYTF
cdr3_nt: TGCAGCGCAGAACTCTCTGCAGGGGTCTATGGCTACACCTTC

j_call: TRBJ1-1
v_call: TRBV5-1
cdr3_length: 15
d_call: .
clone_size: .
cdr3_aa: CASSLGSLGYTEAFF
cdr3_nt: TGCGCCAGCAGCTTGGGTAGTCTAGGATACACTGAAGCTTTCTTT

j_call: TRBJ1-1
v_call: TRBV25-1
cdr3_length: 14
d_call: TRBD1
clone_size: .
cdr3_aa: CASRRQGPTGRAFF
cdr3_nt: TGTGCCAGCAGGCGACAGGGACCGACGGGGAGGGCTTTCTTT

j_call: TRBJ1-2
v_call: TRBV6-1
cdr3_length: 12
d_call: .
clone_size: .
cdr3_aa: CASSDRNYGYTF
cdr3_nt: TGTGCCAGCAGTGACAGGAACTATGGCTACACCTTC

j_call: TRBJ2-7
v_call: TRBV3-1/TRBV3-2
cdr3_length: 11
d_call: TRBD1
clone_size: .
cdr3_aa: CASSSGGLIYF
cdr3_nt: TGTGCCAGCAGCTCAGGGGGCCTCATTTACTTC

j_call: TRBJ2-1
v_call: TRBV19
cdr3_length: 15
d_call: .
clone_size: once
cdr3_aa: CASSRTGGTYNEQFF
cdr3_nt: TGTGCCAGTAGTAGGACAGGAGGGACCTACAATGAGCAGTTCTTC

j_call: TRBJ1-2
v_call: TRBV27
cdr3_length: 15
d_call: .
clone_size: few
cdr3_aa: CASSLFQGWSYGYTF
cdr3_nt: TGTGCCAGCAGTTTATTTCAGGGGTGGAGTTATGGCTACACCTTC

j_call: TRBJ2-2
v_call: TRBV2
cdr3_length: 13
d_call: .
clone_size: .
cdr3_aa: CASRDRYTGELFF
cdr3_nt: TGTGCCAGCAGGGACAGATACACCGGGGAGCTGTTTTTT

j_call: TRBJ1-2
v_call: TRBV6-2/TRBV6-3
cdr3_length: 13
d_call: .
clone_size: .
cdr3_aa: CASSYGGYYGYTF
cdr3_nt: TGTGCCAGCAGTTACGGGGGGTACTATGGCTACACCTTC

j_call: TRBJ1-2
v_call: TRBV7-3
cdr3_length: 13
d_call: TRBD1
clone_size: .
cdr3_aa: CASSPGQGGGYTF
cdr3_nt: TGTGCCAGCAGCCCGGGACAGGGAGGTGGCTACACCTTC

j_call: TRBJ1-2
v_call: TRBV19
cdr3_length: 17
d_call: TRBD1
clone_size: .
cdr3_aa: CASSMAASTGSLYGYTF
cdr3_nt: TGTGCCAGTAGTATGGCCGCCTCGACAGGGAGCTTATATGGCTACACCTTC

j_call: TRBJ1-2
v_call: TRBV29-1
cdr3_length: 13
d_call: .
clone_size: .
cdr3_aa: CSVETAHNYGYTF
cdr3_nt: TGCAGCGTTGAGACTGCCCATAACTATGGCTACACCTTC

j_call: TRBJ1-4
v_call: TRBV15
cdr3_length: 13
d_call: .
clone_size: .
cdr3_aa: CATSGQYNEKLFF
cdr3_nt: TGTGCCACCAGCGGACAGTATAATGAAAAACTGTTTTTT

j_call: TRBJ2-3
v_call: TRBV7-3
cdr3_length: 15
d_call: .
clone_size: .
cdr3_aa: CASSYLYGGSDTQYF
cdr3_nt: TGTGCCAGCAGCTACTTATACGGGGGTAGTGATACGCAGTATTTT

j_call: TRBJ1-4
v_call: TRBV4-2
cdr3_length: 14
d_call: TRBD1
clone_size: once
cdr3_aa: CASSRDRTLEKLFF
cdr3_nt: TGTGCCAGCAGCCGGGACAGAACCCTTGAAAAACTGTTTTTT

j_call: TRBJ1-2
v_call: TRBV12-5
cdr3_length: 16
d_call: .
clone_size: .
cdr3_aa: CASGLVILGGLWDYTF
cdr3_nt: TGTGCTAGTGGTTTGGTAATATTGGGGGGACTCTGGGACTACACCTTC

j_call: TRBJ1-5
v_call: TRBV6-4
cdr3_length: 14
d_call: .
clone_size: .
cdr3_aa: CASSPYSSNQPQHF
cdr3_nt: TGTGCCAGCAGTCCTTACAGTAGCAATCAGCCCCAGCATTTT

j_call: TRBJ2-3
v_call: TRBV7-2
cdr3_length: 14
d_call: .
clone_size: .
cdr3_aa: CASSAPGYTDTQYF
cdr3_nt: TGTGCCAGCAGCGCCCCGGGATACACAGATACGCAGTATTTT

j_call: TRBJ1-1
v_call: TRBV3-1/TRBV3-2
cdr3_length: 17
d_call: .
clone_size: .
cdr3_aa: CASSQGTGWGTNTEAFF
cdr3_nt: TGTGCCAGCAGCCAAGGTACAGGGTGGGGAACGAACACTGAAGCTTTCTTT

j_call: TRBJ1-1
v_call: TRBV19
cdr3_length: 15
d_call: TRBD1
clone_size: once
cdr3_aa: CASSIPGAGGSEAFF
cdr3_nt: TGTGCCAGTAGTATCCCTGGGGCAGGGGGCTCTGAAGCTTTCTTT

j_call: TRBJ1-3
v_call: TRBV10-3
cdr3_length: 12
d_call: .
clone_size: few
cdr3_aa: CAISGGGNTIYF
cdr3_nt: TGTGCCATCAGTGGAGGGGGAAACACCATATATTTT

j_call: TRBJ1-6
v_call: TRBV19
cdr3_length: 13
d_call: TRBD1
clone_size: many
cdr3_aa: CASRGTEESPLHF
cdr3_nt: TGTGCCAGTAGGGGGACAGAGGAATCACCCCTCCACTTT

j_call: TRBJ1-6
v_call: TRBV6-5
cdr3_length: 13
d_call: .
clone_size: .
cdr3_aa: CASGLPENPPLHF
cdr3_nt: TGTGCCAGCGGACTTCCGGAAAACCCACCCCTCCACTTT

j_call: TRBJ2-1
v_call: TRBV19
cdr3_length: 16
d_call: TRBD2
clone_size: .
cdr3_aa: CASSSPSLAGNNEQFF
cdr3_nt: TGTGCCAGTAGTTCTCCCTCTCTAGCGGGGAACAATGAGCAGTTCTTC

j_call: TRBJ2-1
v_call: TRBV14
cdr3_length: 17
d_call: TRBD2
clone_size: once
cdr3_aa: CASSHRRGRMIFNEQFF
cdr3_nt: TGTGCCAGCAGCCACCGGCGGGGGAGGATGATATTCAATGAGCAGTTCTTC

j_call: TRBJ2-2
v_call: TRBV4-3
cdr3_length: 16
d_call: TRBD1
clone_size: .
cdr3_aa: CASSQLGTGGAGELFF
cdr3_nt: TGCGCCAGCAGCCAACTCGGGACAGGGGGCGCGGGGGAGCTGTTTTTT